The 5 T cell receptor beta chains reported below all come from one sample, sequenced in a study of PD-L1 blockade in urothelial cancer. TCRdb's copy holds only in-frame clones and misses some; the assay was immunoSEQ multiplex PCR. The sample has tens of thousands of clones, around 84% seen once. Time point here: pretreatment peripheral blood. The source material was PBMCs, sampled around atezolizumab (anti-PD-L1) treatment. These receptors were collected from a man in his fifties with urothelial cancer.

Only a few counts were recorded for this clone. The genes are TRBV9 and TRBJ1-6; possible D gene TRBD1, 6 bases. Deletions cut 0 bases from V and 9 bases from J, with 19 bases between. CDR3 length: 17 amino acids. Germline V lookup: CDR1 SGDLS, CDR2 YYNGEE. Here the CDR3 reads CASSVELYRVGVSPLHF. The CDR3, as DNA: TGTGCCAGCAGCGTAGAGCTATACAGGGTAGGTGTTTCACCCCTCCACTTT.

This clone was seen just once. The genes are TRBV19 and TRBJ2-1, with unresolved D. Germline CDR1 and CDR2: LNHDA and SQIVND (reference sequence). Between the trimmed V and J ends, which lost 2 bases and 2 bases, there was a span of 13 bases. CDR3 length equals 16 residues. The CDR3 region is CASSIRPGSTYNEQFF. The CDR3 nucleotides read TGTGCCAGTAGTATACGTCCCGGTTCGACCTACAATGAGCAGTTCTTC.

The chain couples TRBV7-9 to TRBJ2-6; D unclear. Between the trimmed V and J ends, which lost 2 bases and 0 bases, there was a span of 11 bases. The CDR3 length is 17 residues. Germline V gene lookup returns CDR1 SEHNR and CDR2 FQNEAQ (reference sequence). CDR3 sequence: CASSLNTALSGANVLTF. DNA of the CDR3: TGTGCCAGCAGCTTAAACACAGCACTCTCTGGGGCCAACGTCCTGACTTTC. Full variable domain (rest looked up from reference TRBV7-9 and TRBJ2-6): DTGVSQNPRHKITKRGQNVTFRCDPISEHNRLYWYRQTLGQGPEFLTYFQNEAQLEKSRLLSDRFSAERPKGSFSTLEIQRTEQGDSAMYLCASSLNTALSGANVLTFGAGSRLTVL.

The table lists this clone with a count of one. The genes are TRBV29-1 and TRBJ2-4, with a weak D call TRBD1 (6 bases). V was clipped by 7 bases and J by 3 bases, with 13 bases between them. CDR3 length: 13 amino acids. Germline loops: CDR1 SQVTM, CDR2 ANQGSEA. The CDR3 region is CSALDRNKNIQYF. The CDR3 nucleotides are TGCAGCGCCCTAGACAGGAACAAAAACATTCAGTACTTC.

The chain links TRBV7-9 to TRBJ1-4, with D unclear. Looked up from germline, CDR1 is SEHNR and CDR2 is FQNEAQ (reference sequence). V dropped 1 base and J dropped 7 bases, with 10 bases sitting between them. CDR3 length equals 14 residues. The DNA of the CDR3 is TGTGCCAGCAGCTTAGGTCCGTCGGGTGAAAAACTGTTTTTT. Translation gives CASSLGPSGEKLFF. The full variable domain, completed using reference TRBV7-9 and TRBJ1-4, is DTGVSQNPRHKITKRGQNVTFRCDPISEHNRLYWYRQTLGQGPEFLTYFQNEAQLEKSRLLSDRFSAERPKGSFSTLEIQRTEQGDSAMYLCASSLGPSGEKLFFGSGTQLSVL.